This T cell receptor beta chain is from a study of CD8 T cells in Susac syndrome. V lost 4 bases, J lost 0 bases, and 18 bases lay in between. The CDR3 contains 17 residues. CDR1 and CDR2 (germline): SSHAT, FNYEAQ (reference sequence). The authors reverse transcribed roughly 0.5 to 1 ug RNA with random hexamers. By means of immunoSEQ multiplex PCR, TCR beta CDR3 spanning 54 Vbeta and 13 Jbeta underwent amplification. One entry per CDR3 protein, called by TCRdb with MiXCR from the immunoSEQ multiplex PCR reads. The profile covers more than 70,000 distinct CDR3 sequences, with 85% to 95% appearing a single time and less than 0.35% taken by the ten largest. TEMRA cells were FACS-enriched, and CD8+ and CD4+ T cells were isolated negatively.

The source is a human donor in good health. The chain combines TRBV7-7 with TRBJ1-1; D perhaps matches TRBD1 (5 bases). Sequenced material: CD8+ T cells from PBMCs. In nucleotides, the CDR3 is TGTGCCAGCAGCTCCGCGACAGAAAACTTCATGAACACTGAAGCTTTCTTT. Translated, it gives CASSSATENFMNTEAFF.